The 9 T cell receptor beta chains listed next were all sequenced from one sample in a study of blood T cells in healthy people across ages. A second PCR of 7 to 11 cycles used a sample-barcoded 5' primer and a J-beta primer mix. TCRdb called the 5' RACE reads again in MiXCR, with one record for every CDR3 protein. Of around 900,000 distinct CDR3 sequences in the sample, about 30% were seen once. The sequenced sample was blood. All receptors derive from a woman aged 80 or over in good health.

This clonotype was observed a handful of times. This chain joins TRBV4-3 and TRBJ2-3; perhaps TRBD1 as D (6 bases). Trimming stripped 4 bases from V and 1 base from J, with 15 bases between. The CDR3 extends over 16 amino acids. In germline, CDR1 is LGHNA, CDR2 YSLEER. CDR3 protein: CASSRSLGGRTDTQYF. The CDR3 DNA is TGCGCCAGCAGCCGGAGTTTAGGGGGACGCACAGATACGCAGTATTTT.

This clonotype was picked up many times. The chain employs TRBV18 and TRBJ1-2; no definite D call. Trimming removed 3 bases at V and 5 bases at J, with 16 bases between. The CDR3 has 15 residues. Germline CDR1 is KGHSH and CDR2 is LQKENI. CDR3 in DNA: TGTGCCAGCTCACCGAATACTCAGGCCTTTTATGGCTACACCTTC. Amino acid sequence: CASSPNTQAFYGYTF. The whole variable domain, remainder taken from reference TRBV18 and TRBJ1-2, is NAGVMQNPRHLVRRRGQEARLRCSPMKGHSHVYWYRQLPEEGLKFMVYLQKENIIDESGMPKERFSAEFPKEGPSILRIQQVVRGDSAAYFCASSPNTQAFYGYTFGSGTRLTVV.

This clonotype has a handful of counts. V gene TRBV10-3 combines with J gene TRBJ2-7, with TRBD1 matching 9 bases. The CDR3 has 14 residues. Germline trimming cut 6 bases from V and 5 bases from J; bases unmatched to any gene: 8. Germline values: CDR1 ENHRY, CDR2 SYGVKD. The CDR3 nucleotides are TGTGCCATCAGGGGATCGGGACAGGGAAACGAGCAGTACTTC. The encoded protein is CAIRGSGQGNEQYF.

CDR3 DNA: TGTGCCAGCAGTTTACCAAATGAAAAACTGTTTTTT. Translating gives CASSLPNEKLFF. This chain uses TRBV27 with TRBJ1-4; D gene unclear. The V end was cut by 2 bases, the J end by 5 bases, with 3 bases between. CDR1 is MNHEY and CDR2 is SMNVEV in the germline V gene (reference sequence). This CDR3 region has 12 residues.

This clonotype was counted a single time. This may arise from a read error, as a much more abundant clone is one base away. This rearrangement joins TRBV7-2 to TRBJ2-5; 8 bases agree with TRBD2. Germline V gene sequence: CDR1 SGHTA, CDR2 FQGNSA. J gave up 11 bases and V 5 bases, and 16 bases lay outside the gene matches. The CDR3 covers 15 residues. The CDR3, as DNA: TGTGCCAGCAGCAGCAAGCGGGGGATTTACAATGAGCAGTACTTC. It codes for CASSSKRGIYNEQYF.

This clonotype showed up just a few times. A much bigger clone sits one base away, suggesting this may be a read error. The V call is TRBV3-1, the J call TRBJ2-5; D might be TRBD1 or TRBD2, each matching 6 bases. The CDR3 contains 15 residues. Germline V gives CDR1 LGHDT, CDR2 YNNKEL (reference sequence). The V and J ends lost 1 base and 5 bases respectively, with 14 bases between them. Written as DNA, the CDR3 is TGTGCCAGCAGCCAAGGACTAGTGGGGGCTGAGACCCAGTACTTC. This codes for CASSQGLVGAETQYF.

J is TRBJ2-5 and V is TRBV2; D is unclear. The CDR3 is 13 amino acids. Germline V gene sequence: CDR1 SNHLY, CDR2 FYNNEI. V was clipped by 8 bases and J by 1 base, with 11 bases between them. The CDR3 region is CASRRDIQETQYF. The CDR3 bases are TGTGCCAGCCGTCGAGACATCCAAGAGACCCAGTACTTC.

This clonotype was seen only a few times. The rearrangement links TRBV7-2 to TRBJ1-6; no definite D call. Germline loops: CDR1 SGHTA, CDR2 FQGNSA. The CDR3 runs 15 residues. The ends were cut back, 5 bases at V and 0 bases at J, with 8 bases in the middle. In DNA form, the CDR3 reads TGTGCCAGCAGCCTGTCAAGCTCCTATAATTCACCCCTCCACTTT. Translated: CASSLSSSYNSPLHF.

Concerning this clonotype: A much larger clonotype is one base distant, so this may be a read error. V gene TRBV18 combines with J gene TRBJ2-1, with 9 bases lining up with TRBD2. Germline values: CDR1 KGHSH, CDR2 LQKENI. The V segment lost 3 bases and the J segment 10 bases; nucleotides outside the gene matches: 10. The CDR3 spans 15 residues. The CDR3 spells CASSPRGSGGGEQFF. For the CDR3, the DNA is TGTGCCAGCTCACCCCGGGGTAGCGGGGGAGGAGAGCAGTTCTTC.